This T cell receptor beta chain appears in the sequencing data of a study of cytomegalovirus exposure and HLA in healthy donors (dated by TCRdb to the late 2010s). In terms of the full investigation: An earlier analysis of approximately 640 of the donors reported approximately 300 Gb of sequence data and approximately 110 million unique TCR beta sequences from 150 million to 200 million T cells. An early release that covered more than 550 HLA-typed donors contained about 290 gigabases of sequencing data and about 93 million unique TCR sequences. Four or five DR-DQ haplotypes were treated as single units for association and clustering because of strong linkage in the cohort. A later analysis re-examined previously published TCR beta repertoires from roughly 650 donors and added high-resolution HLA genotyping to investigate patterns of TCR occurrence. High-throughput TCR immunosequencing, statistical association of individual TCRs with disease status, and machine learning were combined to predict cytomegalovirus infection status. HLA typing covered class I and class II loci at four-digit resolution. Among the roughly 380 genotyped donors, about 83% belonged to the genetic ancestry cluster associated with self-reported Caucasian donors. Rather than using new phenotypic data, the later analysis identified candidate immune exposures from TCR beta sequences and from how often those sequences occurred across donors. The study profiled the T cell repertoires of hundreds of subjects by immunosequencing and related them to cytomegalovirus serostatus. Along with the 666-subject first cohort, a separate validation cohort of roughly 110 different subjects was used. Typing coverage varied by locus: about 620-630 donors for A, B, C, DRB1 and DQB1; about 520 for DQA1; about 600 for DPA1; approximately 470 for DPB1. Donor age, sex, ethnicity and CMV serostatus were compiled together with the repertoire data. The study aimed to test whether signatures of past pathogen exposure could be identified by cataloging public T cell receptors. Among a few hundred genotyped donors of the cohort, an average of about 240,000 unique TCR beta nucleotide sequences were sequenced per donor, approximately 20% of them non-productive. In an earlier analysis of 550 to 700 of the donors, high-throughput TCR beta sequencing was used to judge whether each TCR beta V gene segment behaved as functional or pseudogenic. Every discovery cohort repertoire had been produced on one sequencing platform. A later genetic analysis used genome-wide SNP genotypes for about three fifths of the 666 donors, treating that subset as a discovery cohort.

Overall study outcomes, separate from this receptor: Correlated functional status among segregating V segments might be attributable to linkage disequilibrium, but an unknown experimental factor could not be ruled out. According to the authors, the approach could potentially be generalized to other disease states and immunological phenotypes. A cluster of highly shared sequence variants was judged likely to represent a technical artifact of the sequencing pipeline. Immune exposure information for the cohort was limited to CMV serostatus. The study gave a list of 150 to 200 TCR beta chains associated with cytomegalovirus. In a later analysis, most CMV-associated TCR beta chains were found to appear HLA-restricted, with HLA associations seemingly driven largely by CMV exposure. Because counts were too low, some 17 rarely observed V segments, including chromosome 9 orphons, were left out of the earlier analysis of approximately 580 of the donors. While some public TCRs were present in many individuals, most TCR sequences turned up only very rarely across donors. Cytomegalovirus status was reported to be diagnosed by the classifier with high specificity and sensitivity in both the original and validation cohorts. In a later analysis, HLA-associated TCR beta chains showed more clonal expansion and lower generation probabilities than non-associated chains that were equally common. Sequencing depth was assumed to be roughly uniform across donors in the presence/absence analyses, though that assumption may not hold. HLA typing was unavailable for some donors at each locus, so association tests used only the typed subset. According to a later genetic analysis, donors in an Asian-associated ancestry cluster had fewer N-insertions in productive TCRs than the roughly 700-donor mean. An association between a missense DCLRE1C variant and V-gene and J-gene trimming of TCR beta chains was found in a later genetic analysis and replicated in an independent cohort. A later analysis associated approximately 17,000 TCR beta sequences with specific HLA alleles at a false discovery rate of 0.05. A further reported finding was that TCR beta sequences accurately predicted the HLA-A and HLA-B alleles for most subjects in the first cohort. A few of the identified cytomegalovirus-associated TCR beta chains were confirmed in vitro to be specific for cytomegalovirus antigens. An earlier analysis of roughly 570 of the donors showed that most TCR beta V segments appeared in productive rearrangements either about 90% or about 30% of the time, which broadly matched IMGT annotations. Because the 87-base-pair reads could not distinguish some IMGT-functional V segments, including TRBV6-2 and TRBV6-3, those segments were excluded. Several of the top co-occurrence clusters appeared to be linked to parvovirus B19, influenza, CMV and Epstein-Barr virus, according to a later analysis. Strong co-occurrence of HLA alleles, especially DR and DQ, made assigning TCR associations to individual alleles difficult. In a later analysis, the rate of TCR association differed among HLA loci, with DRB1 alleles having the most associated TCRs and HLA-C alleles having the fewest. This cohort had only TCR beta chains sequenced, and the lack of alpha or paired-chain data limited which features could be detected.

The cohort comprised 550 to 700 healthy bone marrow donors. At the time of sampling, all cohort members were nominally healthy, though unrecorded immune exposures were likely present. The donor tested CMV seropositive, placing the donor among the roughly 300 seropositive members of the cohort. Each donor provided a peripheral blood sample, and peripheral blood mononuclear cells were used for TCR beta sequencing. Genomic DNA extraction from the blood cell samples was performed with the Qiagen DNeasy Blood Extraction Kit. From the cysteine up to the phenylalanine, the CDR3 has a length of 19 residues. The kept DNA is CDR3 alone, 57 bases in frame from the first base. The CDR1 and CDR2 encoded by the germline V gene are LGHNA and YNFKEQ. Germline trimming amounts to 4 bases on V and 0 bases on J, with 7 as the count of junction bases outside the gene matches. Libraries were prepared through the immunoSEQ multiplex PCR assay. For the multiplex PCR, a mixture combining 60 forward primers for TCR Vbeta segments and 13 reverse primers for TCR Jbeta segments was used. The CDR3 region of rearranged TCR beta genes was amplified from genomic DNA by a multiplex PCR assay. The Illumina HiSeq System was used to sequence the amplified TCR beta libraries as 87-base-pair reads. The authors' pipeline ran thus. Across the 600 to 700 repertoires, a later analysis counted about 81 million unique TCR beta chains, 9 million to 14 million of which were shared by at least two donors. Raw reads were error-corrected and collapsed into unique sequences by a nearest-neighbor algorithm in which closely related sequences were merged to remove PCR and sequencing errors. To assign V, D and J gene segments, CDR3 sequences were aligned to IMGT reference sequences. Each retained sequence needed at least a six-nucleotide match to both a V gene segment and a J gene segment. A rearrangement counted as productive if the CDR3 had no stop codons and remained in frame with V and J, and every other rearrangement counted as non-productive. CDR3 was defined by IMGT convention, running from the second conserved V-encoded cysteine to the conserved J-encoded phenylalanine. In an earlier analysis of more than 550 of the donors, sequences lacking an unambiguous match to a single V gene segment were excluded. In an earlier analysis of some 590 of the donors, a V segment was called functional when productive rearrangements were above 56.7%, and segregating when the standard deviation between donors exceeded 5%. A statistical classification framework was built to diagnose cytomegalovirus status from the catalog of TCR beta chain sequences. In a later analysis, V and J genes were assigned by comparing TCR nucleotide sequences against IMGT/GENE-DB human TR gene sequences. In a later analysis, CDR3 sequences and most-parsimonious VDJ recombination scenarios were assigned using the TCRdist pipeline. In a later analysis, every TCR beta chain was defined by the combination of its CDR3 amino acid sequence and its V-gene family, and reads without a unique V-gene family were dropped. As a way to deal with suspected cross-contamination and a sequencing artifact, a later analysis dropped 640 or so nucleotide sequences that were highly shared and had low generation probability. A later analysis calculated a clonal expansion index for each public chain from normalized within-repertoire ranks of inferred template counts. In a later analysis, generation probabilities were computed using a VDJ recombination model fitted to out-of-frame rearrangements, and the results were checked against IGoR. A later analysis scored TCR-TCR, TCR-HLA and TCR-CMV co-occurrence with hypergeometric tests, applying a repertoire-size bias correction to TCR pairs. To estimate false discovery rates, a later analysis permuted the HLA or CMV assignments 20 times. In a later analysis, co-occurring TCRs were grouped using DBSCAN, and TCRdist sequence similarity was added for clustering within HLA-allele-positive subsets. Co-occurrence clustering excluded repertoires with fewer than 30,000 or more than 120,000 public chains, plus five with anomalous nucleotide sharing. The table was pulled from immuneACCESS by TCRdb, which kept in-frame rearrangements only. Such tables lose some clones; where checked, under half of the loss comes from unresolved V genes, and the rest has no known cause. V, J and clone size were drawn from that table, and D and trimming were deduced from the DNA. For this sample the table gives 85,000 to 120,000 clones, of which about four fifths were detected only once. The ten top clones hold under 6.5% of the sample.

With regard to this clone: Which antigen it targets is not known. Within one base of it there is no much larger clone, and no base qualities were kept.

The sample consisted of PBMCs. The chain couples TRBV4-2 to TRBJ2-6; a stretch of 12 junction bases matches TRBD2. The receptor was isolated from a woman aged 50 to 60 in good health and CMV-seropositive. The CDR3 has the sequence CASSRWTSGDYSGANVLTF. The DNA reads as follows: TGTGCCAGCAGCCGGTGGACTAGCGGGGATTACTCTGGGGCCAACGTCCTGACTTTC.